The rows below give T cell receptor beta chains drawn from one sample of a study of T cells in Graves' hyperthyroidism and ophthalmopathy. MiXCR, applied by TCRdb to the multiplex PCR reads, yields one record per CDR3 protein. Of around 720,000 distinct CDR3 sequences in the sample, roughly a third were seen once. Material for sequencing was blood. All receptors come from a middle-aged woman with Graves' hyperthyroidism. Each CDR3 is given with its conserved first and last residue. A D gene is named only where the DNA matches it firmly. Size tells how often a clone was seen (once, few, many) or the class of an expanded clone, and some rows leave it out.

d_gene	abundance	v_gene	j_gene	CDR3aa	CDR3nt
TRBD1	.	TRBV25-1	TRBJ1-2	CASSGTGLPYGYTF	TGTGCCAGCAGTGGGACAGGGTTACCCTATGGCTACACCTTC
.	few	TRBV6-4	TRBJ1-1	CASSDSGRGNTEAFF	TGTGCCAGCAGTGACTCTGGCAGGGGAAACACTGAAGCTTTCTTT
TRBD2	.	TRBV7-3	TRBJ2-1	CASSLEGSGRGEQFF	TGTGCCAGCAGCTTAGAGGGTAGCGGGAGGGGCGAGCAGTTCTTC
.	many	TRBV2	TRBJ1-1	CASRRGTNEAFF	TGTGCCAGCAGGAGGGGGACTAACGAAGCTTTCTTT
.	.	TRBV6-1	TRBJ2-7	CASGKDSSYEQYF	TGTGCCAGCGGTAAAGACAGCTCCTACGAGCAGTACTTC
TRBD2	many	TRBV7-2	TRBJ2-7	CASSSLGAGEGYF	TGTGCCAGCAGCTCGCTCGGGGCGGGGGAGGGGTACTTC
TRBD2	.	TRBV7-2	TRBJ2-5	CASSQGGPSGDQETQYF	TGCGCCAGCAGCCAAGGTGGGCCTAGCGGGGACCAAGAGACCCAGTACTTC
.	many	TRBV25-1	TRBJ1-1	CASSKELSAGAFF	TGTGCCAGCAGCAAGGAACTCTCGGCGGGTGCTTTCTTT
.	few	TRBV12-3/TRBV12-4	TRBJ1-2	CASTPDRNGYTF	TGTGCCAGCACCCCCGACAGAAATGGCTACACCTTC
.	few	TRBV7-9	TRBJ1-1	CASSLSGLGFF	TGTGCCAGCAGCCTCAGCGGTTTGGGTTTCTTT